One T cell receptor (beta chain) is described in this entry. The junction departs from the called germline gene at one end, perhaps through a read error. The length of the CDR3 is 18 residues. This entry comes from a study of T cells after yellow fever vaccination. The wider study: Those fractions that held only low numbers of cells were prepared using the SMART-Seq v4 Ultra Low Input RNA kit.

TCRdb re-called the 5' RACE reads with MiXCR, one entry per CDR3 protein. In the table there are roughly 150,000 distinct CDR3 sequences, 6% to 7.5% of which are singletons. This TCR was recovered from a man aged 18-30 years who received the YFV17D yellow fever vaccine. The chain recombines TRBV12-3 or TRBV12-4 with TRBJ2-6; possibly TRBD1 for D (6 bases). Sequences were derived from CD4+ T cells sorted from PBMCs, sampled more than 4 days after the first yellow fever vaccination. The CDR3 nucleotides are TGTGCCAGCAGTTTAAGGACAGTCCTATACTCTGGGTCCAACGTCCTGACTTTC. Protein product: CASSLRTVLYSGSNVLTF.